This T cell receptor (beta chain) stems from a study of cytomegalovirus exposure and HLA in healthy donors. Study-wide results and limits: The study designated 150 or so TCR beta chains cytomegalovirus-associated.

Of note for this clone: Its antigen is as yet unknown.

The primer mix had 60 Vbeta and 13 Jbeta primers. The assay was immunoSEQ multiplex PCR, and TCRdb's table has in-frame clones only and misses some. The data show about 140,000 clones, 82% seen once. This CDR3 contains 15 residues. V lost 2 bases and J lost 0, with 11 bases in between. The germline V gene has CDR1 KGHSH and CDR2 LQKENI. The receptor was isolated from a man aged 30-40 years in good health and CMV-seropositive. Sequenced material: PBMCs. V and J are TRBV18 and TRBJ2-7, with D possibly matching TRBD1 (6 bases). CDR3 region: CASSPSAGVSYEQYF. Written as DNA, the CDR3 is TGTGCCAGCTCACCATCGGCAGGGGTCTCCTACGAGCAGTACTTC. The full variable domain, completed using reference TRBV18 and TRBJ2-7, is NAGVMQNPRHLVRRRGQEARLRCSPMKGHSHVYWYRQLPEEGLKFMVYLQKENIIDESGMPKERFSAEFPKEGPSILRIQQVVRGDSAAYFCASSPSAGVSYEQYFGPGTRLTVT.